The clone carrying this T cell receptor beta chain was observed many times. Its target is not known. The data originate from a study of early T cells in non-severe SARS-CoV-2 infection. About the research overall: Bulk RNA from unsorted whole blood was sequenced; chains were unpaired.

Study-wide points: Reliance on VDJdb matching favored anti-spike CD8 responses; private and CD4 specificities were missed.

Separate cDNA molecules each had unique molecular identifiers attached to them. MiXCR was run by TCRdb on the 5' RACE reads, yielding one entry per CDR3 protein. The data show 65,000 to 95,000 distinct CDR3 sequences, 13% to 15% seen once. The TCR sequence derives from an adult who was a healthcare worker with PCR-confirmed SARS-CoV-2 infection or an uninfected control (not recorded which). Sequenced input: whole blood.

CDR3 protein: CASSPSNYEQYF. Here the CDR3 DNA reads TGTGCCAGCTCACCATCGAACTACGAGCAGTACTTC. This chain joins TRBV18 and TRBJ2-7, with D uncertain. Trimming took off 2 bases at V and 3 bases at J, with 5 bases between the two ends. The CDR3 sequence is 12 residues long. The germline gives CDR1 KGHSH, CDR2 LQKENI.